The 7 T cell receptor beta chains below were found in one sample sequenced in a study of shared clonotypes between healthy human individuals. Profiling relied on immunoSEQ multiplex PCR, and the TCRdb table lists in-frame clones only, not all of them. This table has 2 million to 2.5 million clones, 85% to 95% appearing once. Sequencing was done on a sample of naive CD4+ T cells sorted from blood. Described subset: CD45RA+ positively selected. The receptors here all came from a man aged 18 to 35 in good health.

This chain uses TRBV19 with TRBJ1-4; TRBD1 might be the D (5 bases). Trimming stripped 5 bases from V and 0 bases from J, with 16 bases between. This CDR3 contains 17 residues. Germline assignment: CDR1 LNHDA and CDR2 SQIVND (reference sequence). The CDR3 coding sequence is TGTGCCAGTAGTCACCAGGGAAGTATCTCAACTAATGAAAAACTGTTTTTT. Protein sequence: CASSHQGSISTNEKLFF. The full variable domain, rest sourced from reference TRBV19 and TRBJ1-4, is DGGITQSPKYLFRKEGQNVTLSCEQNLNHDAMYWYRQDPGQGLRLIYYSQIVNDFQKGDIAEGYSVSREKKESFPLTVTSAQKNPTAFYLCASSHQGSISTNEKLFFGSGTQLSVL.

The genes are TRBV6-5 and TRBJ1-2; 8 nucleotides align to TRBD1. CDR3 length: 13 residues. Trimming took 6 bases from V and 9 from J; bases not matched to a gene: 9. Germline V gene sequence: CDR1 MNHEY, CDR2 SVGAGI. CDR3 nucleotides: TGTGCCAGCAGCCGCGGACAGGGTAGTCGCTACACCTTC. Protein: CASSRGQGSRYTF.

This clone was recorded only once. The CDR3: CASSLDRGGGFFRELFF. The CDR3 nucleotides are TGTGCCAGCAGCTTAGACAGGGGGGGAGGTTTCTTCCGAGAACTGTTTTTT. This chain links TRBV11-2 with TRBJ1-4; 7 bases match TRBD1. CDR1 SGHAT and CDR2 FQNNGV come from the germline V gene. There are 17 residues in the CDR3. Trimming cost V 0 bases and J 12 bases; bases outside gene matches: 16. The whole variable domain, remainder taken from reference TRBV11-2 and TRBJ1-4, is EAGVAQSPRYKIIEKRQSVAFWCNPISGHATLYWYQQILGQGPKLLIQFQNNGVVDDSQLPKDRFSAERLKGVDSTLKIQPAKLEDSAVYLCASSLDRGGGFFRELFFGSGTQLSVL.

As regards this clone: Other nucleotide sequences in the sample specify the same CDR3. The chain uses TRBV6-5 and TRBJ2-6; no clear D. V was pared by 5 bases and J by 2 bases, with 4 bases between. Per germline, CDR1 MNHEY and CDR2 SVGAGI. This CDR3 contains 13 residues. CDR3 DNA: TGTGCCAGCAGTCTAGCTGGGGCCAACGTCCTGACTTTC. It codes for CASSLAGANVLTF.

The V gene is TRBV18, the J gene TRBJ2-1; 7 nucleotides agree with TRBD2. The CDR3 extends over 14 amino acids. Germline values: CDR1 KGHSH, CDR2 LQKENI. The junction had 5 bases not matched to a gene; V was cut back by 3 bases and J by 6 bases. CDR3 coding DNA: TGTGCCAGCTCACCCCTAGCGGATTCCAATGAGCAGTTCTTC. It specifies CASSPLADSNEQFF.

The rearrangement joins TRBV7-2 to TRBJ2-5; D remains ambiguous. V was trimmed by 6 bases and J by 5 bases, leaving 16 bases between them. There are 14 residues in the CDR3. The germline CDR1 and CDR2 sequences are SGHTA and FQGNSA. CDR3 loop: CASSWKAGPETQYF. For the CDR3, the DNA is TGTGCCAGCAGTTGGAAGGCAGGCCCGGAGACCCAGTACTTC.

The chain joins TRBV7-2 to TRBJ2-3, with 12 bases matching TRBD2. CDR1 is SGHTA, CDR2 FQGNSA, per germline. Trimming cost V 3 bases and J 9 bases; bases outside gene matches: 7. The CDR3 extends over 15 amino acids. In DNA, the CDR3 is TGTGCCAGCAGCTTGCGACTAGCGGGAGTTGAGACGCAGTATTTT. Translating it yields CASSLRLAGVETQYF.